This is a list of T cell receptor beta chains from one sample in a study of blood T cell repertoires in COVID-19. TCRdb's table, derived via immunoSEQ multiplex PCR, lists solely in-frame clones and lacks some. The sample comprises 400,000 to 500,000 clones, about 88% of which are singletons, and 1.4% to 1.5% rests with the top ten. Sequencing was performed on PBMCs or T cells enriched from blood (not recorded which). Receptor source: a woman aged 18-29 years who had been exposed to COVID-19. CDR3s leave out the opening cysteine and the closing phenylalanine or tryptophan. Fields, in order: CDR3 length, V gene, J gene, CDR3 protein.

len: 12
v_gene: TRBV5-1
j_gene: TRBJ2-5
CDR3aa: ASSLGHRQETQY

len: 13
v_gene: TRBV19
j_gene: TRBJ1-4
CDR3aa: ASSIRGQPNEKLF

len: 14
v_gene: TRBV3-1/TRBV3-2
j_gene: TRBJ1-3
CDR3aa: ASSQGFLSSGNTIY

len: 12
v_gene: TRBV7-2
j_gene: TRBJ1-2
CDR3aa: ASSSQQNNYGYT

len: 12
v_gene: TRBV19
j_gene: TRBJ2-4
CDR3aa: ASSIDGGKNIQY

len: 13
v_gene: TRBV28
j_gene: TRBJ2-7
CDR3aa: ASSPSGTPTYEQY

len: 13
v_gene: TRBV12-5
j_gene: TRBJ2-1
CDR3aa: ASGRGQGLVSEQF

len: 10
v_gene: TRBV29-1
j_gene: TRBJ1-1
CDR3aa: SVRETGIEAF

len: 13
v_gene: TRBV28
j_gene: TRBJ1-5
CDR3aa: ASRWDRLSNQPQH

len: 12
v_gene: TRBV28
j_gene: TRBJ2-2
CDR3aa: AIPDRGSTGELF

len: 13
v_gene: TRBV15
j_gene: TRBJ2-7
CDR3aa: ATSRDLQAYGEQY

len: 13
v_gene: TRBV28
j_gene: TRBJ1-2
CDR3aa: ASSFSSGGGYGYT

len: 13
v_gene: TRBV5-1
j_gene: TRBJ2-5
CDR3aa: ASSTLGQQQETQY

len: 14
v_gene: TRBV7-2
j_gene: TRBJ2-3
CDR3aa: ASSPPSGGFADTQY

len: 15
v_gene: TRBV5-1
j_gene: TRBJ2-5
CDR3aa: ASSLGRTSASSETQY

len: 13
v_gene: TRBV11-2
j_gene: TRBJ2-7
CDR3aa: ASSRTGTSGYEQY

len: 13
v_gene: TRBV6-5
j_gene: TRBJ1-6
CDR3aa: ASSLVGGVNSPLH

len: 14
v_gene: TRBV10-1
j_gene: TRBJ2-7
CDR3aa: ASSEYRTSGDYEQY

len: 13
v_gene: TRBV6-4
j_gene: TRBJ1-5
CDR3aa: ASSETGVGNQPQH

len: 14
v_gene: TRBV7-8
j_gene: TRBJ2-7
CDR3aa: ASSLARQGAAYEQY

len: 10
v_gene: TRBV28
j_gene: TRBJ1-2
CDR3aa: ASSSPVYGYT

len: 15
v_gene: TRBV5-8
j_gene: TRBJ2-5
CDR3aa: ASSLGMSGTVKETQY

len: 14
v_gene: TRBV27
j_gene: TRBJ2-3
CDR3aa: ASRISLAGGTDTQY

len: 12
v_gene: TRBV5-1
j_gene: TRBJ2-1
CDR3aa: ASSLPGGLNEQF

len: 12
v_gene: TRBV28
j_gene: TRBJ2-1
CDR3aa: ASRAGGPYNEQF